This T cell receptor delta chain was profiled in a study of Vδ1+ human thymocytes. Sequences come from RNA converted to cDNA by reverse transcription. The CDR3 regions were amplified by multiplex PCR from V-gene primers to a constant-region primer. TCRdb made new clone calls on the multiplex PCR reads using CATT. The repertoire includes 50,000 to 75,000 delta-chain clones, over 12% of them detected once, and approximately 0.4% sits in the top ten. Study observations and caveats: Despite high sort purity, roughly 18% of thymic T cell receptor delta sequences were Vdelta2. Bulk repertoire data may be misinterpreted because of unexpected Vdelta2 sequences. Highly polyclonal TRG and TRD repertoires with Gaussian CDR3 length distributions appeared in thymus.

Germline V gene sequence: CDR1 TSWWSYY, CDR2 QGS. V gave up 2 bases and J gave up 11 bases, with 15 bases separating them. The CDR3 is 13 amino acids. Alphabeta T cells were depleted, then CD3+ Vdelta1+ Vdelta2- thymocytes were FACS-sorted. Between about 97% and 99.6% of sorted thymocytes were Vdelta1+. With regard to this clone: Its antigen is as yet unknown.

The rearrangement links TRDV1 to TRDJ1; D is unresolved. Sequencing was carried out using Vdelta1+ gamma-delta thymocytes from the thymus. As for subset: FACS-sorted CD3+ TCRalphabeta- TCRVdelta1+ TCRVdelta2- thymocytes. This TCR was recovered from a girl under three years old who had congenital heart surgery. The CDR3 loop reads CALGEVAPRDLIF. The CDR3 nucleotides read TGTGCTCTTGGGGAAGTTGCACCACGGGACCTCATCTTT.